Described below is a single T cell receptor (beta chain) sequence and its context. This sample was included in a study of early T cells in non-severe SARS-CoV-2 infection. The CDR3 totals 16 residues. Germline CDR1 is SGDLS and CDR2 is YYNGEE. Trimming removed 2 bases at V and 0 bases at J, with 12 bases between. Unique molecular identifiers tagged individual cDNA molecules. TCRdb fed the 5' RACE reads into MiXCR, producing one record per CDR3 protein. The table has around 68,000 distinct CDR3 sequences, over 9.5% seen once. Sequences were derived from whole blood, sampled at baseline. The sequence was collected from an adult who was a healthcare worker with PCR-confirmed SARS-CoV-2 infection or an uninfected control (not recorded which). V is TRBV9 and J is TRBJ1-3; D remains unclear. The CDR3 DNA reads TGTGCCAGCAGCGTTCAGACAAACCCCTCTGGAAACACCATATATTTT. This translates into CASSVQTNPSGNTIYF.